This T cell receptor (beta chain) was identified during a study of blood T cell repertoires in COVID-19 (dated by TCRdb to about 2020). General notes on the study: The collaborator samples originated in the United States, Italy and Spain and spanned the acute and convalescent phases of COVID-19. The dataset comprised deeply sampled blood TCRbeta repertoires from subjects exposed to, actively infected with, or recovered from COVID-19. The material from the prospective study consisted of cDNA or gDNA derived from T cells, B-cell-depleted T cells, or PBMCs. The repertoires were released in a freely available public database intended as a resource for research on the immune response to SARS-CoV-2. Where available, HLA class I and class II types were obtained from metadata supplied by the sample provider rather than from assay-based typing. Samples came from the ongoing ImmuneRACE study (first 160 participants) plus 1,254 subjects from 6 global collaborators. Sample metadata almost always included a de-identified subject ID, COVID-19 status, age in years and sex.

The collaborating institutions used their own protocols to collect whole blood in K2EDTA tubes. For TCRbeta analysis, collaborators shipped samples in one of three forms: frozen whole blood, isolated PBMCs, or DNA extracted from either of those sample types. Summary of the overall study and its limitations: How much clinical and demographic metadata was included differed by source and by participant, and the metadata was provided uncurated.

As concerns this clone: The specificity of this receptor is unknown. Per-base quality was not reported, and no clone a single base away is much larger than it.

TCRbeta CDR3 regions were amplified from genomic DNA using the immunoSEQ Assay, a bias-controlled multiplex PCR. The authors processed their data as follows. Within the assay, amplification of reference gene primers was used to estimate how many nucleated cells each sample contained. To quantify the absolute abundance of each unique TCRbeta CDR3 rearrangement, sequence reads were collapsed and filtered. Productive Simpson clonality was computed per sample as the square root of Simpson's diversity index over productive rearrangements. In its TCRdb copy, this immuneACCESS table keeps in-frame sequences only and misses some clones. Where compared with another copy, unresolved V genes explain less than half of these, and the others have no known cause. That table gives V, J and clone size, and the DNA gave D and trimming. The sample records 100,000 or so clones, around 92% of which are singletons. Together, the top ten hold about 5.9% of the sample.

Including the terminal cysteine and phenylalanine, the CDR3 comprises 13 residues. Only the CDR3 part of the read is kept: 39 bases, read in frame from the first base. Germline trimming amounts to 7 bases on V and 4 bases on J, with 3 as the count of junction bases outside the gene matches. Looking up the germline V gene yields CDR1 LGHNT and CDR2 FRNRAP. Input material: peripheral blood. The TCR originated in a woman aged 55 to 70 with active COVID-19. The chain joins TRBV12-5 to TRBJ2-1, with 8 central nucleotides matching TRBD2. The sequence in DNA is TGTGCTAGTGTTGCGGGGGGATACAATGAGCAGTTCTTC. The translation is CASVAGGYNEQFF. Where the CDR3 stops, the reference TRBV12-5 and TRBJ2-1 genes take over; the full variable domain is DARVTQTPRHKVTEMGQEVTMRCQPILGHNTVFWYRQTMMQGLELLAYFRNRAPLDDSGMPKDRFSAEMPDATLATLKIQPSEPRDSAVYFCASVAGGYNEQFFGPGTRLTVL.